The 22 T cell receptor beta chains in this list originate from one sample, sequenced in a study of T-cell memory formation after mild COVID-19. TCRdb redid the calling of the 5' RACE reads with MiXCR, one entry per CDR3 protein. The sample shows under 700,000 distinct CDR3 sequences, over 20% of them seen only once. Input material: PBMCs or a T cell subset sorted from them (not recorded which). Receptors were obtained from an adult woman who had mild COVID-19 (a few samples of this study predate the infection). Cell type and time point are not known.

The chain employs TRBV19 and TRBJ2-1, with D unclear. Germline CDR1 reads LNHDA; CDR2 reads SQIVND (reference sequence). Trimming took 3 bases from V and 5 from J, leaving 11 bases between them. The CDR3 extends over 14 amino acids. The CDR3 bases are TGTGCCAGTAGTATCCCCCAGGTAAACAATGAGCAGTTCTTC. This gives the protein CASSIPQVNNEQFF.

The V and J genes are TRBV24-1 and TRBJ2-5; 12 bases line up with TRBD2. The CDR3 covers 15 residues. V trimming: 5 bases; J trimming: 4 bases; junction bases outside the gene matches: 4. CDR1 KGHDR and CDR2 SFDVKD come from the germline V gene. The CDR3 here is CATSVTSGGRETQYF. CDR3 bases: TGTGCCACCAGTGTCACTAGCGGGGGGCGAGAGACCCAGTACTTC.

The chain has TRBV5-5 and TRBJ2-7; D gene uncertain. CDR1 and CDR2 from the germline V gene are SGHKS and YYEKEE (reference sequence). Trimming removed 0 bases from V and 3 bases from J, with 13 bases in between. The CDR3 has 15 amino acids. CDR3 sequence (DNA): TGTGCCAGCAGCTTGGCTCAGGATGTCTACTACGAGCAGTACTTC. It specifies CASSLAQDVYYEQYF. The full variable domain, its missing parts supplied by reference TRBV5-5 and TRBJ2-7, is DAGVTQSPTHLIKTRGQQVTLRCSPISGHKSVSWYQQVLGQGPQFIFQYYEKEERGRGNFPDRFSARQFPNYSSELNVNALLLGDSALYLCASSLAQDVYYEQYFGPGTRLTVT.

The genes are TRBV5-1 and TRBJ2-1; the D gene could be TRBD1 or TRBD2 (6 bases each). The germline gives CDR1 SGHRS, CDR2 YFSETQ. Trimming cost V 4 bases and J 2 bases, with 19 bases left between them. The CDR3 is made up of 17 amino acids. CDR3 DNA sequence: TGCGCCAGCAGCCCCGCGAGGGGGGCTCTGGCCTACAATGAGCAGTTCTTC. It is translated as CASSPARGALAYNEQFF.

The CDR3 reads CASSYTAPRSNQPQHF. CDR3 in DNA: TGTGCCAGCAGTTACACGGCACCCAGGAGCAATCAGCCCCAGCATTTT. The gene calls are TRBV6-2 or TRBV6-3 and TRBJ1-5; unclear D gene. V was trimmed by 2 bases and J by 1 base, leaving 12 bases between them. This CDR3 region has 16 residues. Germline CDR1 MNHEY, CDR2 SVGEGT.

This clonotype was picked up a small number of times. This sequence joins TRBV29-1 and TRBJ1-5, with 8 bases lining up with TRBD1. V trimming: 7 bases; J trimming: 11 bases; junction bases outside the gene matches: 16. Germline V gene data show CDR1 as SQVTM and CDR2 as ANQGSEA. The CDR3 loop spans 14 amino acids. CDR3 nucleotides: TGCAGCGCTGGTGCGGCTTTGGACAGGGCAGCCCAGCATTTT. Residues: CSAGAALDRAAQHF.

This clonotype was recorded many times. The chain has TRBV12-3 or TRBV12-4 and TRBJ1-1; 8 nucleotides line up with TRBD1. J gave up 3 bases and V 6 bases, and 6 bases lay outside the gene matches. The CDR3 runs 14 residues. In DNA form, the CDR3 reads TGTGCCAGCAGCTCCGGACAGGGCTACACTGAAGCTTTCTTT. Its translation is CASSSGQGYTEAFF.

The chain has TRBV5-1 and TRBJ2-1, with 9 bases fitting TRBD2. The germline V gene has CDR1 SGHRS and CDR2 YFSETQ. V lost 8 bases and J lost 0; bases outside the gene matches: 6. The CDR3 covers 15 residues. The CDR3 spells CASSTLAGSYNEQFF. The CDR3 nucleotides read TGCGCCAGTTCCACACTAGCGGGCTCCTACAATGAGCAGTTCTTC.

The CDR3 DNA follows: TGTGCCAGCAGTTACGCTGGGGGTAGCGGGGGGGCAGATACGCAGTATTTT. Amino acids: CASSYAGGSGGADTQYF. The rearrangement joins TRBV6-6 to TRBJ2-3; TRBD2 agrees at 11 bases. The V segment lost 2 bases and the J segment 4 bases; nucleotides outside the gene matches: 8. The germline V gene has CDR1 MNHNY and CDR2 SVGAGI (reference sequence). The CDR3 consists of 17 residues.

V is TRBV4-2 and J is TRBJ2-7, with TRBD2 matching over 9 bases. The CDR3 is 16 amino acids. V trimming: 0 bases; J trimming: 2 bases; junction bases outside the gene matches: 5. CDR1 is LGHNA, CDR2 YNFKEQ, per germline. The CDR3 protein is CASSQEGPSGAYEQYF. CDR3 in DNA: TGTGCCAGCAGCCAAGAGGGGCCTAGCGGGGCCTACGAGCAGTACTTC.

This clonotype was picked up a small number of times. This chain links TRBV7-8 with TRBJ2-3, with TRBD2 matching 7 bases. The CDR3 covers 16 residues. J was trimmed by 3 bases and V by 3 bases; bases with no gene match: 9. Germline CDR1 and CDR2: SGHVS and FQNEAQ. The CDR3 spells CASSLNERDITDTQYF. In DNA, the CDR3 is TGTGCCAGCAGCTTGAACGAGCGGGATATTACAGATACGCAGTATTTT.

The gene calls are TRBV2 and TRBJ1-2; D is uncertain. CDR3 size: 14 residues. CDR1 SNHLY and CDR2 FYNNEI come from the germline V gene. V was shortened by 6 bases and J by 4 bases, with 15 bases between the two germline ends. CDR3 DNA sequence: TGTGCCAGCAGACAGCTCCCTCTAATCTATGGCTACACCTTC. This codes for CASRQLPLIYGYTF.

In nucleotides, the CDR3 is TGTGCCAGCAGCTTATGGGACAGCACATTTCCTTTCACTAGCGGGGGCACCGGGGAGCTGTTTTTT. It encodes CASSLWDSTFPFTSGGTGELFF. The V and J genes are TRBV7-9 and TRBJ2-2; 11 bases align to TRBD2. CDR3 length equals 22 residues. Looked up from germline, CDR1 is SEHNR and CDR2 is FQNEAQ (reference sequence). The V segment lost 2 bases and the J segment 4 bases; nucleotides outside the gene matches: 21.

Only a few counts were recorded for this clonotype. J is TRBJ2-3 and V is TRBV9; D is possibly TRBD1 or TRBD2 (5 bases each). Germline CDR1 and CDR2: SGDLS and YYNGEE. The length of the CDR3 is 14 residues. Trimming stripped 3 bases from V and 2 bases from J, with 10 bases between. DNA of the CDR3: TGTGCCAGCAGCGACCGGGACGACACAGATACGCAGTATTTT. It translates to CASSDRDDTDTQYF.

CDR3 in DNA: TGTGCCAGCAGCGTAGATCAGGGTCGGGGTGGCTACACCTTC. Its translation is CASSVDQGRGGYTF. The chain has TRBV9 and TRBJ1-2; maybe TRBD1 (5 bases). Trimming cost V 0 bases and J 7 bases, with 13 bases left between them. The CDR3 runs to 14 residues. Germline CDR1 SGDLS, CDR2 YYNGEE.

In nucleotides, the CDR3 is TGCAGTGCCGGGGGACAGGGGGCGGGCTACACCTTC. It specifies CSAGGQGAGYTF. The rearrangement uses TRBV20-1 and TRBJ1-2; 12 bases are a match to TRBD1. The CDR3 totals 12 residues. Germline V gene lookup returns CDR1 DFQATT and CDR2 SNEGSKA (reference sequence). J lost 8 bases, V lost 6 bases, and 4 bases had no gene match.

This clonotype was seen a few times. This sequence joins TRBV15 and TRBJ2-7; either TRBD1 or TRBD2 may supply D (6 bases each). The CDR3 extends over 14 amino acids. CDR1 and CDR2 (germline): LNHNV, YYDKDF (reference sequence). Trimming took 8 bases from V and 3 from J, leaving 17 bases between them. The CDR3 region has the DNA TGTGCCACCTGGTACGGGGGCGCGTTCTACGAGCAGTACTTC. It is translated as CATWYGGAFYEQYF.

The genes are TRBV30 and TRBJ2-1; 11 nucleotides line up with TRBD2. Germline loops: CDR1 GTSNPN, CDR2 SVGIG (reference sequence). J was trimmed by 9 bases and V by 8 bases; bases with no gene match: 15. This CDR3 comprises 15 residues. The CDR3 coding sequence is TGTGCCCTCTTAGCGGGAGGGCCCAGGGTCGGTGAGCAGTTCTTC. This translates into CALLAGGPRVGEQFF.

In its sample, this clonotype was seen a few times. CDR3 amino acids: CSARVASGKSTDTQYF. The CDR3 DNA sequence: TGCAGTGCTAGAGTCGCTAGCGGGAAATCCACAGATACGCAGTATTTT. The chain recombines TRBV20-1 with TRBJ2-3, with 9 bases aligning to TRBD2. Germline CDR1 is DFQATT and CDR2 is SNEGSKA (reference sequence). This CDR3 contains 16 residues. Unmatched junction bases numbered 7, after V lost 1 base and J lost 2 bases.

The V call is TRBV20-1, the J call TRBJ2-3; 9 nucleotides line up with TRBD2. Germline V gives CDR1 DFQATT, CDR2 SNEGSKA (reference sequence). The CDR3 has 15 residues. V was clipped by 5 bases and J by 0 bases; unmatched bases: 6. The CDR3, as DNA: TGCAGTGCTCCTAGCGGGACGATGAGCACAGATACGCAGTATTTT. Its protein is CSAPSGTMSTDTQYF.

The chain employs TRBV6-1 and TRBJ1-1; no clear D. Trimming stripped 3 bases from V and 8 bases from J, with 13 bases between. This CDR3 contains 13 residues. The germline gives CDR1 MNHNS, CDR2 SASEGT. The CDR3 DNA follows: TGTGCCAGCAGTGAGGCCCCTCCGGGAGAAGCTTTCTTT. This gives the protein CASSEAPPGEAFF.

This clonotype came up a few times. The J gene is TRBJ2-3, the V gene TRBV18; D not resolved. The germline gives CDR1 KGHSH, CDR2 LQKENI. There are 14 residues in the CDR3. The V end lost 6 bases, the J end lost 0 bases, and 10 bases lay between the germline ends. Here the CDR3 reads CASSELSSTDTQYF. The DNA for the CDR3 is TGTGCCAGCTCCGAACTCTCAAGCACAGATACGCAGTATTTT.